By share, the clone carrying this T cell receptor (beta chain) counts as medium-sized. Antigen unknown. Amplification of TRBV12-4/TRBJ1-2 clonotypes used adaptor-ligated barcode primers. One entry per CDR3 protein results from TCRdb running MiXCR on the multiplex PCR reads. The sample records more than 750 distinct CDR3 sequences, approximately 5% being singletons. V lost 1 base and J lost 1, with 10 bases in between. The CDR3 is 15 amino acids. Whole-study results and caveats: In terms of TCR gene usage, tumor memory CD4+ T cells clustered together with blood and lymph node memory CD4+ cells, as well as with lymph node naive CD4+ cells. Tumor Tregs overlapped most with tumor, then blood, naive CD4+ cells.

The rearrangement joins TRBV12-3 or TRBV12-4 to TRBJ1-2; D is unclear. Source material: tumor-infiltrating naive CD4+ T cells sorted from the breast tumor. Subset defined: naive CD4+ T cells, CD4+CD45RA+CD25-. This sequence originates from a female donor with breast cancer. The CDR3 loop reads CASSLGPELNYGYTF. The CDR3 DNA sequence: TGTGCCAGCAGTTTAGGTCCAGAACTTAACTATGGCTACACCTTC.